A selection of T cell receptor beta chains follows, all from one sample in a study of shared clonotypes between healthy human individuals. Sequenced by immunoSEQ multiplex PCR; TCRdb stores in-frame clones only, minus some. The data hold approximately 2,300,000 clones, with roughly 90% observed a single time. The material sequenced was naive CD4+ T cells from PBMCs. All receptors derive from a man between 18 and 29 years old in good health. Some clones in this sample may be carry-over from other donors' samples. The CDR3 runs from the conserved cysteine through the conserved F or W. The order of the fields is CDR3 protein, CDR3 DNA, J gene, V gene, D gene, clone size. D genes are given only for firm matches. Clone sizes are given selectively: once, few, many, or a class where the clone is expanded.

CDR3 protein: CASSQGTEAFF
CDR3 DNA: TGTGCCAGCAGTCAGGGGACTGAAGCTTTCTTT
J gene: TRBJ1-1
V gene: TRBV6-5
D gene: -
clone size: -

CDR3 protein: CASSFGGLAMSNEQFF
CDR3 DNA: TGCGCCAGCAGCTTTGGGGGGCTAGCGATGAGCAATGAGCAGTTCTTC
J gene: TRBJ2-1
V gene: TRBV5-1
D gene: -
clone size: -

CDR3 protein: CASSLGGGQETQYF
CDR3 DNA: TGCGCCAGCAGCTTAGGCGGCGGACAAGAGACCCAGTACTTC
J gene: TRBJ2-5
V gene: TRBV5-1
D gene: -
clone size: few

CDR3 protein: CASTPLLGRLNPYF
CDR3 DNA: TGTGCCAGCACCCCCCTTCTGGGACGATTGAACCCGTACTTC
J gene: TRBJ2-7
V gene: TRBV28
D gene: -
clone size: once

CDR3 protein: CASSPGGALHEQYF
CDR3 DNA: TGTGCCAGCAGCCCCGGTGGGGCCCTGCACGAGCAGTACTTC
J gene: TRBJ2-7
V gene: TRBV7-2
D gene: -
clone size: -

CDR3 protein: CASSLSNRGSSYEQYF
CDR3 DNA: TGCGCCAGCAGCTTATCTAACAGGGGGAGCTCCTACGAGCAGTACTTC
J gene: TRBJ2-7
V gene: TRBV5-1
D gene: TRBD1
clone size: -

CDR3 protein: CASSRRGGGSNQPQHF
CDR3 DNA: TGTGCCAGCAGTCGTCGGGGGGGCGGAAGCAATCAGCCCCAGCATTTT
J gene: TRBJ1-5
V gene: TRBV6-6
D gene: -
clone size: -

CDR3 protein: CASSPGHVRLNYGYTF
CDR3 DNA: TGTGCCAGCAGCCCCGGACACGTTAGACTTAACTATGGCTACACCTTC
J gene: TRBJ1-2
V gene: TRBV5-6
D gene: -
clone size: -

CDR3 protein: CASRRDRGTDTQYF
CDR3 DNA: TGTGCCAGCCGTCGGGACAGGGGCACAGATACGCAGTATTTT
J gene: TRBJ2-3
V gene: TRBV28
D gene: TRBD1
clone size: -

CDR3 protein: CASSPAGSYYEQYF
CDR3 DNA: TGTGCCAGCTCACCAGCAGGGTCCTACTACGAGCAGTACTTC
J gene: TRBJ2-7
V gene: TRBV18
D gene: -
clone size: -

CDR3 protein: CASSPPSSGNTIYF
CDR3 DNA: TGTGCCAGCAGTCCCCCTTCCTCTGGAAACACCATATATTTT
J gene: TRBJ1-3
V gene: TRBV28
D gene: -
clone size: -

CDR3 protein: CASSARQGMNTEAFF
CDR3 DNA: TGTGCCAGCAGCGCCCGACAGGGGATGAACACTGAAGCTTTCTTT
J gene: TRBJ1-1
V gene: TRBV7-2
D gene: TRBD1
clone size: -

CDR3 protein: CASSHVQGDYSPLHF
CDR3 DNA: TGCGCCAGCAGCCACGTTCAGGGGGATTATTCACCCCTCCACTTT
J gene: TRBJ1-6
V gene: TRBV4-3
D gene: TRBD1
clone size: once

CDR3 protein: CASSWETGGEAFF
CDR3 DNA: TGCGCCAGCAGCTGGGAGACAGGGGGTGAAGCTTTCTTT
J gene: TRBJ1-1
V gene: TRBV5-1
D gene: TRBD1
clone size: -

CDR3 protein: CASSSSREETQYF
CDR3 DNA: TGTGCCAGCAGCTCAAGTAGAGAAGAGACCCAGTACTTC
J gene: TRBJ2-5
V gene: TRBV7-3
D gene: -
clone size: -

CDR3 protein: CASSLATSGPETQYF
CDR3 DNA: TGCGCCAGCAGCTTGGCGACTAGCGGGCCGGAGACCCAGTACTTC
J gene: TRBJ2-5
V gene: TRBV5-1
D gene: TRBD2
clone size: -

CDR3 protein: CASSQVGASNYEQYF
CDR3 DNA: TGTGCCAGCAGCCAAGTGGGGGCCTCGAACTACGAGCAGTACTTC
J gene: TRBJ2-7
V gene: TRBV7-3
D gene: -
clone size: -

CDR3 protein: CASGKGLAVNTGELFF
CDR3 DNA: TGTGCTAGTGGCAAAGGGCTAGCGGTGAACACCGGGGAGCTGTTTTTT
J gene: TRBJ2-2
V gene: TRBV12-5
D gene: TRBD2
clone size: once

CDR3 protein: CASSFEQGRRQETQYF
CDR3 DNA: TGCGCCAGCAGCTTCGAACAAGGGAGAAGACAAGAGACCCAGTACTTC
J gene: TRBJ2-5
V gene: TRBV5-1
D gene: -
clone size: -

CDR3 protein: CASSPGGAYSGNTIYF
CDR3 DNA: TGCGCCAGCAGCCCCGGCGGGGCCTACTCTGGAAACACCATATATTTT
J gene: TRBJ1-3
V gene: TRBV5-1
D gene: -
clone size: -

CDR3 protein: CASSYTGHPGGELFF
CDR3 DNA: TGTGCCAGCAGCTACACCGGGCACCCAGGCGGGGAGCTGTTTTTT
J gene: TRBJ2-2
V gene: TRBV5-6
D gene: -
clone size: -

CDR3 protein: CASSDEGSAYEQYF
CDR3 DNA: TGTGCCAGTAGCGACGAAGGGAGCGCGTACGAGCAGTACTTC
J gene: TRBJ2-7
V gene: TRBV19
D gene: -
clone size: -

CDR3 protein: CASSKLAGRANEQFF
CDR3 DNA: TGTGCCAGCAGCAAACTAGCGGGCCGAGCAAATGAGCAGTTCTTC
J gene: TRBJ2-1
V gene: TRBV28
D gene: TRBD2
clone size: -

CDR3 protein: CASKLGDRETQYF
CDR3 DNA: TGTGCCAGCAAATTGGGAGACAGAGAGACCCAGTACTTC
J gene: TRBJ2-5
V gene: TRBV27
D gene: -
clone size: once

CDR3 protein: CASSLEASSEQFF
CDR3 DNA: TGTGCCAGCAGTTTAGAGGCTAGCAGTGAGCAGTTCTTC
J gene: TRBJ2-1
V gene: TRBV28
D gene: -
clone size: -

CDR3 protein: CSPWDRGHGEQFF
CDR3 DNA: TGCAGCCCTTGGGACAGGGGGCATGGTGAGCAGTTCTTC
J gene: TRBJ2-1
V gene: TRBV29-1
D gene: TRBD1
clone size: -

CDR3 protein: CAWSTVGPYNEQFF
CDR3 DNA: TGTGCCTGGAGTACAGTAGGACCCTACAATGAGCAGTTCTTC
J gene: TRBJ2-1
V gene: TRBV30
D gene: -
clone size: once

CDR3 protein: CASSLNPAGYGYTF
CDR3 DNA: TGTGCCAGCAGCTTAAATCCGGCGGGCTATGGCTACACCTTC
J gene: TRBJ1-2
V gene: TRBV7-3
D gene: -
clone size: -

CDR3 protein: CASSLLAGIYNEQFF
CDR3 DNA: TGTGCCAGCAGCTTACTAGCGGGAATATACAATGAGCAGTTCTTC
J gene: TRBJ2-1
V gene: TRBV11-2
D gene: TRBD2
clone size: -

CDR3 protein: CASSEPKQGGNEQFF
CDR3 DNA: TGTGCCAGCAGTGAACCCAAACAGGGCGGCAATGAGCAGTTCTTC
J gene: TRBJ2-1
V gene: TRBV25-1
D gene: -
clone size: -

CDR3 protein: CASSEALHLVKNIQYF
CDR3 DNA: TGTGCCAGCAGTGAAGCGCTTCACCTGGTCAAAAACATTCAGTACTTC
J gene: TRBJ2-4
V gene: TRBV2
D gene: -
clone size: -

CDR3 protein: CASSPMGLSYNEQFF
CDR3 DNA: TGTGCCAGCAGCCCGATGGGACTGTCCTACAATGAGCAGTTCTTC
J gene: TRBJ2-1
V gene: TRBV5-4
D gene: -
clone size: -

CDR3 protein: CASTVGSSYEQYF
CDR3 DNA: TGTGCCAGCACGGTCGGTAGCTCCTACGAGCAGTACTTC
J gene: TRBJ2-7
V gene: TRBV28
D gene: -
clone size: -

CDR3 protein: CASSLLTHPPGELFF
CDR3 DNA: TGTGCCAGCAGTTTACTAACCCACCCCCCCGGGGAGCTGTTTTTT
J gene: TRBJ2-2
V gene: TRBV28
D gene: -
clone size: -

CDR3 protein: CASSPGLAGVSTDTQYF
CDR3 DNA: TGTGCCAGCAGCCCCGGACTAGCGGGAGTTAGCACAGATACGCAGTATTTT
J gene: TRBJ2-3
V gene: TRBV9
D gene: TRBD2
clone size: -

CDR3 protein: CASSQDPVRTDTQYF
CDR3 DNA: TGCGCCAGCAGCCAAGATCCTGTCCGCACAGATACGCAGTATTTT
J gene: TRBJ2-3
V gene: TRBV4-3
D gene: -
clone size: -

CDR3 protein: CAWRRLTSEQYF
CDR3 DNA: TGTGCCTGGCGAAGGTTGACTTCGGAGCAGTACTTC
J gene: TRBJ2-7
V gene: TRBV30
D gene: -
clone size: -

CDR3 protein: CSVRSNYGYTF
CDR3 DNA: TGCAGCGTTAGGTCCAACTATGGCTACACCTTC
J gene: TRBJ1-2
V gene: TRBV29-1
D gene: -
clone size: -

CDR3 protein: CASSRDPNTGELFF
CDR3 DNA: TGTGCCAGCAGCCGCGACCCGAACACCGGGGAGCTGTTTTTT
J gene: TRBJ2-2
V gene: TRBV6-1
D gene: -
clone size: -

CDR3 protein: CASSFAGTRTYEQYF
CDR3 DNA: TGTGCCAGCAGTTTCGCCGGGACTCGTACCTACGAGCAGTACTTC
J gene: TRBJ2-7
V gene: TRBV27
D gene: -
clone size: -

CDR3 protein: CASSLGGSNTEAFF
CDR3 DNA: TGCGCCAGCAGCTTGGGTGGCAGTAACACTGAAGCTTTCTTT
J gene: TRBJ1-1
V gene: TRBV5-1
D gene: -
clone size: once

CDR3 protein: CASRPSTIQGNTNYGYTF
CDR3 DNA: TGTGCCAGCAGGCCATCGACTATCCAGGGGAATACTAACTATGGCTACACCTTC
J gene: TRBJ1-2
V gene: TRBV28
D gene: -
clone size: once

CDR3 protein: CASSYARGTYEQYF
CDR3 DNA: TGTGCCAGCAGTTATGCGAGGGGGACCTACGAGCAGTACTTC
J gene: TRBJ2-7
V gene: TRBV6-6
D gene: -
clone size: once

CDR3 protein: CASSLNQGETQYF
CDR3 DNA: TGTGCCAGCAGCTTAAACCAGGGCGAGACCCAGTACTTC
J gene: TRBJ2-5
V gene: TRBV7-8
D gene: -
clone size: -

CDR3 protein: CASSLGGRTEMAEQYF
CDR3 DNA: TGCGCCAGCAGCTTGGGAGGGAGGACCGAGATGGCCGAGCAGTACTTC
J gene: TRBJ2-7
V gene: TRBV5-1
D gene: -
clone size: -

CDR3 protein: CASSILGQGQVQFF
CDR3 DNA: TGTGCCAGTAGTATCTTAGGACAGGGTCAGGTGCAGTTCTTC
J gene: TRBJ2-1
V gene: TRBV19
D gene: TRBD1
clone size: -

CDR3 protein: CASSLRASGRAGDTQYF
CDR3 DNA: TGTGCCAGCAGCTTGCGGGCTAGCGGGAGGGCTGGAGATACGCAGTATTTT
J gene: TRBJ2-3
V gene: TRBV7-9
D gene: TRBD2
clone size: once

CDR3 protein: CASSFRRESDTQYF
CDR3 DNA: TGTGCCAGCAGCTTTCGGCGGGAGTCAGATACGCAGTATTTT
J gene: TRBJ2-3
V gene: TRBV7-3
D gene: TRBD2
clone size: -

CDR3 protein: CAWSQGPNEKLFF
CDR3 DNA: TGTGCCTGGAGTCAAGGACCTAATGAAAAACTGTTTTTT
J gene: TRBJ1-4
V gene: TRBV30
D gene: -
clone size: -

CDR3 protein: CASSLRLAGVGIQYF
CDR3 DNA: TGTGCCAGCAGTCTCCGACTAGCGGGAGTAGGAATTCAGTACTTC
J gene: TRBJ2-4
V gene: TRBV6-1
D gene: TRBD2
clone size: -

CDR3 protein: CASSFTSGGETQYF
CDR3 DNA: TGTGCCAGCAGCTTTACCAGCGGAGGAGAGACCCAGTACTTC
J gene: TRBJ2-5
V gene: TRBV7-2
D gene: -
clone size: -

CDR3 protein: CASSLSGGTEAFF
CDR3 DNA: TGCGCCAGCAGCTTATCAGGGGGCACTGAAGCTTTCTTT
J gene: TRBJ1-1
V gene: TRBV5-1
D gene: TRBD1
clone size: once